This T cell receptor beta chain was sequenced for a study of beta chain features in type 1 diabetes. The overall study: Sorted cells numbering some 110 million were examined across all samples. The study's findings and limits: An over-representation of cells with high TCR expression could result from cDNA sequencing. Shorter TCRB CDR3s, moderately but significantly so, were found in Type 1 diabetes patients in all four CD4+ subsets.

Based on CD45RO/CCR7/CD25/CD127/CD95/CD27, CD4+ regulatory, stem cell-like memory, naive and central memory cells were sorted. In all sorted populations, purity surpassed 95%. As regards this clone: The antigen is unknown.

The study reverse transcribed the entire isolated RNA, so it sequenced expressed TCRB transcripts. Sequencing used immunoSEQ multiplex PCR; TCRdb keeps in-frame clones, though not all of them. The sample lists 140,000 or so clones, about 13% occurring once. From germline, CDR1 is KGHSH and CDR2 LQKENI. Trimming removed 4 bases from V and 2 bases from J; junction bases left unmatched: 3. The CDR3 covers 15 residues. The clonotype comes from a young man with type 1 diabetes. This chain uses TRBV18 with TRBJ2-1, with 9 bases fitting TRBD1. The sample comprised central memory CD4+ T cells from blood. DNA of the CDR3: TGTGCCAGCTCACTAGGGACAGGGACCTACAATGAGCAGTTCTTC. It codes for CASSLGTGTYNEQFF.